Sequencing of this T cell receptor beta chain was carried out in a study of chemoradiotherapy in HPV16-positive cancers. Study-level information: Two HPV16-positive patients' cells yielded candidate HPV-specific clones and common motifs. Study-wide results and caveats: HPV-specific T cells were functionally defined from only a couple of HPV16-positive patients. Candidate HPV-specific clones and E7-related TCR motifs grew in tumor during treatment.

This CDR3 contains 13 residues. V was clipped by 5 bases and J by 2 bases, with 9 bases between them. Germline-derived CDR1 and CDR2 are SGHTA and FQGNSA. Repertoires were sampled repeatedly during chemoradiotherapy. Generated by immunoSEQ multiplex PCR, the TCRdb table keeps only in-frame clones and is missing some. The table lists about 12,000 clones, around three fifths of them singletons. Notes on this clone: Antigen: not known.

Sampling was performed from a patient who underwent chemoradiotherapy. This receptor was identified in a human donor with HPV-associated anogenital cancer. This sequence joins TRBV7-2 and TRBJ1-2, with D possibly being TRBD1 (6 bases). The CDR3 spells CASSPDRNYGYTF. CDR3 DNA sequence: TGTGCCAGCAGCCCGGACAGAAACTATGGCTACACCTTC.